These T cell receptor beta chains were read from a single sample in a study of early T cells in non-severe SARS-CoV-2 infection. TCRdb re-called the 5' RACE reads with MiXCR, one entry per CDR3 protein. In the table there are tens of thousands of distinct CDR3 sequences, 10% to 15% of which are singletons. The sample taken for sequencing was whole blood. These receptors were collected from an adult who was a healthcare worker with PCR-confirmed SARS-CoV-2 infection or an uninfected control (not recorded which). Each CDR3 is given with its conserved first and last residue. D genes are given only for firm matches. A row's size may be missing; if present it is once, few, many or a size class.

d_call: .
clone_size: many
v_call: TRBV2
j_call: TRBJ1-1
cdr3_nt: TGTGCCAGCAGTGAACGGGGGGCAGGCGGGACTGAAGCTTTCTTT
cdr3_aa: CASSERGAGGTEAFF

d_call: TRBD2
clone_size: few
v_call: TRBV27
j_call: TRBJ2-1
cdr3_nt: TGTGCCAGCAGTGCCCCGGGACTAGCGGCCCCGGCGATCTTC
cdr3_aa: CASSAPGLAAPAIF

d_call: TRBD2
clone_size: many
v_call: TRBV30
j_call: TRBJ2-3
cdr3_nt: TGTGCCTGGAGCAGGGCGGGAGCGCTCGATACGCAGTATTTT
cdr3_aa: CAWSRAGALDTQYF

d_call: .
clone_size: many
v_call: TRBV20-1
j_call: TRBJ2-7
cdr3_nt: TGCAGTGCTAGAGATCCTAGTAGCGCGGCCTACGAGCAGTACTTC
cdr3_aa: CSARDPSSAAYEQYF

d_call: TRBD1
clone_size: .
v_call: TRBV20-1
j_call: TRBJ1-5
cdr3_nt: TGCAGTGCTAGGACAGGGTCCCAATGGCAGCCCCAGCATTTT
cdr3_aa: CSARTGSQWQPQHF

d_call: .
clone_size: many
v_call: TRBV12-3/TRBV12-4
j_call: TRBJ2-4
cdr3_nt: TGTGCCAGCAGAATGGGGGCCAAAAACATTCAGTACTTC
cdr3_aa: CASRMGAKNIQYF

d_call: .
clone_size: many
v_call: TRBV27
j_call: TRBJ2-2
cdr3_nt: TGTGCCAGCAGTACCCCCTTCCACACCGGGGAGCTGTTTTTT
cdr3_aa: CASSTPFHTGELFF

d_call: .
clone_size: many
v_call: TRBV28
j_call: TRBJ1-5
cdr3_nt: TGTGCCAGCAGTGGCTACAGGGACCTTCAGCCCCAGCATTTT
cdr3_aa: CASSGYRDLQPQHF

d_call: .
clone_size: few
v_call: TRBV7-8
j_call: TRBJ2-7
cdr3_nt: TGTGCCAGCAGCCCGCAGACCTACGAGCAGTACTTC
cdr3_aa: CASSPQTYEQYF

d_call: TRBD1
clone_size: .
v_call: TRBV27
j_call: TRBJ2-7
cdr3_nt: TGTGCCAGCAGCAGTCTGGGGACAGGGCGACACGAGCAGTACTTC
cdr3_aa: CASSSLGTGRHEQYF